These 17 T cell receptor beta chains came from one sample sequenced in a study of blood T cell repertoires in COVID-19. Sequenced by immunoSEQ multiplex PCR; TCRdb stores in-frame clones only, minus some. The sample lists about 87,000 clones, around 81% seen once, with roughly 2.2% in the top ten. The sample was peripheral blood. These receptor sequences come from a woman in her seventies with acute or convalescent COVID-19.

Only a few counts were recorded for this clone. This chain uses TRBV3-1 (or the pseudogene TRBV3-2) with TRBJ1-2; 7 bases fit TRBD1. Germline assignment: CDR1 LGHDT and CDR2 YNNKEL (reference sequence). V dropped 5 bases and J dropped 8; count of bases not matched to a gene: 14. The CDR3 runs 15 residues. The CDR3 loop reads CASSSADRFLLGYTF. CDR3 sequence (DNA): TGTGCCAGCAGCTCCGCGGACAGGTTCCTTTTGGGCTACACCTTC.

The CDR3 here is CASSSHGSGNSPLHF. The CDR3 DNA reads as TGTGCCAGCAGTTCCCACGGATCGGGAAATTCACCCCTCCACTTT. V gene TRBV6-5 combines with J gene TRBJ1-6; D remains ambiguous. Per the germline V gene, CDR1 is MNHEY and CDR2 is SVGAGI. Trimming stripped 4 bases from V and 7 bases from J, with 14 bases between. This CDR3 comprises 15 residues.

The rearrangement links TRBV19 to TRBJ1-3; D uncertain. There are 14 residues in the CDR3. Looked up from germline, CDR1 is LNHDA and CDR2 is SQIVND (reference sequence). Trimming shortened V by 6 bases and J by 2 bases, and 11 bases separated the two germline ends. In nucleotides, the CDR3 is TGTGCCAGTAGCCGTGGAGGGACTGGAAACACCATATATTTT. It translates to CASSRGGTGNTIYF. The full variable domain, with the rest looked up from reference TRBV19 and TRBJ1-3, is DGGITQSPKYLFRKEGQNVTLSCEQNLNHDAMYWYRQDPGQGLRLIYYSQIVNDFQKGDIAEGYSVSREKKESFPLTVTSAQKNPTAFYLCASSRGGTGNTIYFGEGSWLTVV.

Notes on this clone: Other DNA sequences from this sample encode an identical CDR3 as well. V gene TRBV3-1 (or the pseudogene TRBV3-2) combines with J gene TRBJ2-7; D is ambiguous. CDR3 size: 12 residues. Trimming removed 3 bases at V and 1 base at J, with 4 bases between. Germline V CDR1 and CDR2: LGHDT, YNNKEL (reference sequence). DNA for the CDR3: TGTGCCAGCAGCCACTCGTCCTACGAGCAGTACTTC. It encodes CASSHSSYEQYF.

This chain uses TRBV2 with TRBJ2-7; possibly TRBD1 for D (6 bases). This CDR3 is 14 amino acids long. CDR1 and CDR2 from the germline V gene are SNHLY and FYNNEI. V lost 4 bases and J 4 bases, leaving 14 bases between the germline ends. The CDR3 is CASSATGPRYEQYF. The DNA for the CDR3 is TGTGCCAGCAGTGCCACAGGGCCCCGGTACGAGCAGTACTTC.

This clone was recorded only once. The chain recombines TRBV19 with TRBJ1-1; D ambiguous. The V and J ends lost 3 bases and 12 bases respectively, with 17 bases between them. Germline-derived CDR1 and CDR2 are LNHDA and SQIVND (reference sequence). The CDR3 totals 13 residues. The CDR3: CASSIGGKESTFF. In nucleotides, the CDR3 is TGTGCCAGTAGTATCGGAGGGAAGGAATCGACTTTCTTT. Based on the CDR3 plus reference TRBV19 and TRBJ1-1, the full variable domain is DGGITQSPKYLFRKEGQNVTLSCEQNLNHDAMYWYRQDPGQGLRLIYYSQIVNDFQKGDIAEGYSVSREKKESFPLTVTSAQKNPTAFYLCASSIGGKESTFFGQGTRLTVV.

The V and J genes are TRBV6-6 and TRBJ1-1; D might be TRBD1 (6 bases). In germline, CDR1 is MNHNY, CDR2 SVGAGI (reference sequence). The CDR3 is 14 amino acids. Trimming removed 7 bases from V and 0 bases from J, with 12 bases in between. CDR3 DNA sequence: TGTGCCAGCAACTTACAGGGCGTGAACACTGAAGCTTTCTTT. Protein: CASNLQGVNTEAFF.

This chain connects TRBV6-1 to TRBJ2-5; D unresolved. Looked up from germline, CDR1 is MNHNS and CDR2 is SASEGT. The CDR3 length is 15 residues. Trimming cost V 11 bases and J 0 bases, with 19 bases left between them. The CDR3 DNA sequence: TGTGCCGGTAGCAAGGTGGCCGGTAACCAAGAGACCCAGTACTTC. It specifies CAGSKVAGNQETQYF.

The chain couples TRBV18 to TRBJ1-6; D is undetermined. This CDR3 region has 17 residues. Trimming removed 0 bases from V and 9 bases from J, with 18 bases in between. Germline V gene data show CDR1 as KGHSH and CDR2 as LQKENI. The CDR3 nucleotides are TGTGCCAGCTCACCACCTTTTTCTGAGAGACTGGGTTCACCCCTCCACTTT. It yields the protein CASSPPFSERLGSPLHF.

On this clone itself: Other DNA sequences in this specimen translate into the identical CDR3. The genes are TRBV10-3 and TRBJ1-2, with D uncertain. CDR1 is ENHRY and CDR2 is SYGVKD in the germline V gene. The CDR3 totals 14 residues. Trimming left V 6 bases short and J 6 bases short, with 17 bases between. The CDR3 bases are TGTGCCATCAGCCCCCGGGGAGGGCAGGATGGCTACACCTTC. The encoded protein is CAISPRGGQDGYTF.

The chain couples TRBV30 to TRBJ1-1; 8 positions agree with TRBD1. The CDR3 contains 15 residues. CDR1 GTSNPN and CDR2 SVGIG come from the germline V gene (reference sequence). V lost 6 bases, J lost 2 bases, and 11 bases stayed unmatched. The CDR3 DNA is TGTGCCTGCAAACAGGGGGGGAGGATAAACACTGAAGCTTTCTTT. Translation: CACKQGGRINTEAFF. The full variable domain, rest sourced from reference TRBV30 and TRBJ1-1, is SQTIHQWPATLVQPVGSPLSLECTVEGTSNPNLYWYRQAAGRGLQLLFYSVGIGQISSEVPQNLSASRPQDRQFILSSKKLLLSDSGFYLCACKQGGRINTEAFFGQGTRLTVV.

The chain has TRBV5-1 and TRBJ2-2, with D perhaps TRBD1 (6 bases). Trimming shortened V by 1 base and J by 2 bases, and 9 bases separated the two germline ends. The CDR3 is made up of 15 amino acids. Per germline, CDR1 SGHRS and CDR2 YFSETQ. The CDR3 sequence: CASSLTDRNTGELFF. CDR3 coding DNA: TGCGCCAGCAGCTTGACGGACAGAAACACCGGGGAGCTGTTTTTT.

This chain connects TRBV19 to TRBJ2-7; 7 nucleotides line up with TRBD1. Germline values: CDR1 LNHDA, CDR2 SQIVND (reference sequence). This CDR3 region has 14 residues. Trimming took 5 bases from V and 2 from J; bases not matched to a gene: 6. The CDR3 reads CASSRTGETYEQYF. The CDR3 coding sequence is TGTGCCAGTAGTCGGACAGGTGAGACCTACGAGCAGTACTTC.

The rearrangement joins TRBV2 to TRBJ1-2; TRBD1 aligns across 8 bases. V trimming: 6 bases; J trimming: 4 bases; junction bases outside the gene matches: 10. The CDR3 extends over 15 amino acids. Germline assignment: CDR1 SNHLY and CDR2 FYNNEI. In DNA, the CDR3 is TGTGCCAGCAGGCTCACTGGACAGGGCGTCTATGGCTACACCTTC. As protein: CASRLTGQGVYGYTF.

DNA for the CDR3: TGTGCCAGCGCAGGGGGTGGTACTGAAGCTTTCTTT. Amino acid sequence: CASAGGGTEAFF. V is TRBV6-1 and J is TRBJ1-1; 7 bases are shared with TRBD1. Germline CDR1 MNHNS, CDR2 SASEGT. The ends lost 8 bases at V and 5 bases at J; junction bases unmatched: 5. CDR3 length: 12 residues.

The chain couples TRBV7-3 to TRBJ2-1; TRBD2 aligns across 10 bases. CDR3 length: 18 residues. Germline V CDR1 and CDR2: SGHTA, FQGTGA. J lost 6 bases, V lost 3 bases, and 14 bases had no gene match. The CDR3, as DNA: TGTGCCAGCAGCTTTTCCAAAACTAGCGGGGCCGGTTCCAATGAGCAGTTCTTC. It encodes CASSFSKTSGAGSNEQFF. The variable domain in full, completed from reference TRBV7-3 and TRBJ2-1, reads GAGVSQTPSNKVTEKGKYVELRCDPISGHTALYWYRQSLGQGPEFLIYFQGTGAADDSGLPNDRFFAVRPEGSVSTLKIQRTERGDSAVYLCASSFSKTSGAGSNEQFFGPGTRLTVL.

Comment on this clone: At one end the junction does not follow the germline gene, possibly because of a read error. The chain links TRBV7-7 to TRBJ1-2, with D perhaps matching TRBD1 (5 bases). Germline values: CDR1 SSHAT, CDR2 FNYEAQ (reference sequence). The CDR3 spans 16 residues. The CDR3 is CASSLYRQGRRGGYTF. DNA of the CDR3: TGTGCTAGCAGCTTATATAGGCAGGGAAGAAGAGGCGGCTACACCTTC. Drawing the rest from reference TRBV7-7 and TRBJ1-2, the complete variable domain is GAGVSQSPRYKVTKRGQDVTLRCDPISSHATLYWYQQALGQGPEFLTYFNYEAQPDKSGLPSDRFSAERPEGSISTLTIQRTEQRDSAMYRCASSLYRQGRRGGYTFGSGTRLTVV.